These 17 T cell receptor beta chains share one sample of origin, sequenced in a study of T-cell reconstitution after alpha-beta-depleted transplantation in children. Overall study results and limits: T-cell counts and diversity at one year post-transplant came mainly from newly produced T cells.

The antigens these receptors bind are not known. During its preparation, the TCRbeta library received unique molecular identifiers. One entry per CDR3 protein, called by TCRdb with MiXCR from the PCR reads. The sample lists approximately 300,000 distinct CDR3 sequences; nearly 8% were seen once. The source material was peripheral blood, sampled 360 days after TCRalphabeta/CD19-depleted stem cell transplant. Receptors originate from a female patient between 2 and 10 years old who had a stem cell transplant for Fanconi anemia, so the T cells may come from the graft donor.

In its sample, this clonotype was seen many times. The rearrangement uses TRBV5-6 and TRBJ2-1, with D perhaps matching TRBD2 (5 bases). Germline V gene sequence: CDR1 SGHDT, CDR2 YYEEEE. The CDR3 has 15 residues. V lost 4 bases and J 7 bases, leaving 18 bases between the germline ends. Here the CDR3 DNA reads TGTGCCAGCAGCCCCAAGGTGTTAGCGAATAATGAGCAGTTCTTC. Encoded protein: CASSPKVLANNEQFF.

This clonotype was seen a handful of times. The chain employs TRBV5-4 and TRBJ2-2; 9 nucleotides agree with TRBD1. Germline V lookup: CDR1 SGHNT, CDR2 YYREEE (reference sequence). The CDR3 is 16 residues long. The ends lost 0 bases at V and 3 bases at J; junction bases unmatched: 3. The CDR3 protein is CASSLDRGLDTGELFF. CDR3 sequence (DNA): TGTGCCAGCAGCTTGGACAGGGGGCTCGACACCGGGGAGCTGTTTTTT.

This clonotype was observed many times. The V gene is TRBV10-2, the J gene TRBJ2-5, with TRBD1 matching 8 bases. The junction had 5 bases not matched to a gene; V was cut back by 7 bases and J by 7 bases. This CDR3 is 12 amino acids long. Per germline, CDR1 WSHSY and CDR2 SAAADI. The CDR3 DNA follows: TGCGCCAGCAAAACACAGGGGGTGACCCAGTACTTC. Amino acids: CASKTQGVTQYF.

This clonotype was seen repeatedly, ten times or more. The chain links TRBV12-3 or TRBV12-4 to TRBJ1-1; no definite D call. Trimming removed 3 bases at V and 1 base at J, with 15 bases between. The CDR3 consists of 16 residues. Here the CDR3 reads CASSFPRGTPNTEAFF. Here the CDR3 DNA reads TGTGCCAGCAGTTTTCCCCGTGGCACCCCGAACACTGAAGCTTTCTTT.

This clonotype has ten or more counts. This chain uses TRBV7-9 with TRBJ2-1, with 9 bases identical to TRBD2. Per germline, CDR1 SEHNR and CDR2 FQNEAQ (reference sequence). J lost 6 bases, V lost 1 base, and 7 bases had no gene match. The CDR3 consists of 16 residues. CDR3 protein: CASSLGAGGPVNEQFF. CDR3 coding DNA: TGTGCCAGCAGCTTAGGGGCGGGAGGGCCGGTCAATGAGCAGTTCTTC.

This chain connects TRBV6-4 to TRBJ2-6; D gene unclear. The CDR3 is 15 amino acids. Between the trimmed V and J ends, which lost 4 bases and 4 bases, there was a span of 11 bases. The germline V gene encodes CDR1 MRHNA and CDR2 SNTAGT. The CDR3 loop reads CASSVDAAGANVLTF. Written as DNA, the CDR3 is TGTGCCAGCAGTGTCGACGCGGCCGGGGCCAACGTCCTGACTTTC.

The chain carries TRBV5-1 and TRBJ2-2, with D perhaps being TRBD1 or TRBD2 (6 bases each). The CDR3 contains 17 residues. Germline CDR1 is SGHRS and CDR2 is YFSETQ. V was pared by 3 bases and J by 4 bases, with 19 bases between. CDR3 amino acids: CASSSVPQGLFTGELFF. Written as DNA, the CDR3 is TGCGCCAGCAGCTCAGTTCCACAGGGACTCTTCACCGGGGAGCTGTTTTTT.

J is TRBJ1-2 and V is TRBV7-3, with 8 bases identical to TRBD1. CDR1 SGHTA and CDR2 FQGTGA come from the germline V gene. V shed 2 bases and J 5 bases; nucleotides not matched to a gene: 7. The CDR3 runs 15 residues. The CDR3 spells CASSLEDGQGYGYTF. DNA for the CDR3: TGTGCCAGCAGCTTAGAAGACGGACAGGGATATGGCTACACCTTC. Supplemented by reference TRBV7-3 and TRBJ1-2, the full variable domain reads GAGVSQTPSNKVTEKGKYVELRCDPISGHTALYWYRQSLGQGPEFLIYFQGTGAADDSGLPNDRFFAVRPEGSVSTLKIQRTERGDSAVYLCASSLEDGQGYGYTFGSGTRLTVV.

This clonotype was picked up many times. The CDR3 sequence: CASSPERRRGGELFF. CDR3 DNA: TGCGCCAGCAGCCCGGAGCGGCGAAGGGGCGGGGAGCTGTTTTTT. The chain links TRBV5-1 to TRBJ2-2; either TRBD1 or TRBD2 may supply D (5 bases each). V was shortened by 4 bases and J by 7 bases, with 17 bases between the two germline ends. The CDR3 runs 15 residues. Germline V gene lookup returns CDR1 SGHRS and CDR2 YFSETQ.

There are many counts of this clonotype. The chain has TRBV6-2 or TRBV6-3 and TRBJ2-1, with D perhaps TRBD1 or TRBD2 (5 bases each). Trimming pared 7 bases from V and 5 bases from J, leaving 18 bases between. Per germline, CDR1 MNHEY and CDR2 SVGEGT. The CDR3 loop spans 15 amino acids. The CDR3 region has the DNA TGTGCCAGCACCCGGGGCCTTGTCCGCAACAATGAGCAGTTCTTC. This codes for CASTRGLVRNNEQFF.

This clonotype was seen many times. The chain links TRBV12-3 or TRBV12-4 to TRBJ2-1, with D perhaps matching TRBD1 or TRBD2 (5 bases each). The V end lost 0 bases, the J end lost 3 bases, and 12 bases lay between the germline ends. The CDR3 length is 16 residues. The chain's CDR3 is CASSLATGTLYNEQFF. The DNA for the CDR3 is TGTGCCAGCAGTTTAGCTACCGGGACCCTCTACAATGAGCAGTTCTTC.

This clonotype was picked up many times. In DNA form, the CDR3 reads TGCGCCAGCAGCTTCATCGAGTCTGGGGCCAACGTCCTGACTTTC. Translated: CASSFIESGANVLTF. The chain employs TRBV5-1 and TRBJ2-6, with D uncertain. Germline CDR1 SGHRS, CDR2 YFSETQ. Trimming took off 2 bases at V and 1 base at J, with 7 bases between the two ends. The CDR3 covers 15 residues.

This clonotype was counted ten times or more. The chain joins TRBV7-2 to TRBJ2-3; 9 bases fit TRBD2. The V segment lost 5 bases and the J segment 4 bases; nucleotides outside the gene matches: 7. This CDR3 contains 15 residues. The germline CDR1 and CDR2 sequences are SGHTA and FQGNSA. The CDR3 nucleotides are TGTGCCAGCAGCAAGACCGGGACTAGCTCAGATACGCAGTATTTT. As protein: CASSKTGTSSDTQYF.

This clonotype has ten or more counts. V is TRBV28 and J is TRBJ2-2; D may match TRBD1 or TRBD2 (6 bases each). The length of the CDR3 is 13 residues. Germline loops: CDR1 MDHEN, CDR2 SYDVKM. The V gene lost 5 bases and the J gene lost 6 bases, with 10 bases spanning the gap. CDR3 bases: TGTGCCAGCAGTCGTGGGGGGCCCGGGGAGCTGTTTTTT. It encodes CASSRGGPGELFF.

The gene calls are TRBV12-3 or TRBV12-4 and TRBJ1-5; 10 nucleotides agree with TRBD1. The CDR3 runs 14 residues. The J segment lost 4 bases and the V segment lost 6 bases, leaving 3 bases of the junction unmatched. As DNA, the CDR3 is TGTGCCAGCAGGCGGGACAGGGGTAATCAGCCCCAGCATTTT. Encoded protein: CASRRDRGNQPQHF.

This rearrangement joins TRBV7-9 to TRBJ2-7; D remains unclear. CDR3 length: 12 amino acids. The V and J ends lost 6 bases and 0 bases respectively, with 6 bases between them. Germline V gene sequence: CDR1 SEHNR, CDR2 FQNEAQ (reference sequence). The DNA for the CDR3 is TGTGCCAGCAGTGCCACCTCCTACGAGCAGTACGTC. It encodes CASSATSYEQYV.

This clonotype was observed at least ten times. The chain joins TRBV4-1 to TRBJ2-7; perhaps TRBD1 as D (5 bases). Germline V lookup: CDR1 MGHRA, CDR2 YSYEKL. The CDR3 spans 13 residues. Trimming took off 3 bases at V and 6 bases at J, with 12 bases between the two ends. The chain's CDR3 is CASSHQFQGEQYF. The CDR3 nucleotides are TGCGCCAGCAGCCACCAGTTCCAGGGCGAGCAGTACTTC.